The present T cell receptor (beta chain) was sequenced within a study of blood T cells in healthy people across ages. Each donor was a healthy Caucasian individual from Russia, aged about 6 to 95. A second PCR, run for roughly 7 to 12 cycles, used a sample-barcoded 5' primer plus a J-beta primer mix. Researchers report that a template-switch adaptor with 12 random nucleotides tagged each cDNA molecule. Each of the samples gave a minimum of 2.5 million paired-end reads that contained CDR3. TCRdb re-derived calls from the 5' RACE reads in MiXCR, one entry per CDR3 protein. The sample yields hundreds of thousands of distinct CDR3 sequences, roughly 26% seen once. The CDR3 consists of 10 residues. Looked up from germline, CDR1 is DFQATT and CDR2 is SNEGSKA (reference sequence). This clonotype was detected ten times or more. At one of its ends the junction is not consistent with the germline gene, which may arise from a read error.

Sequences were obtained from blood. The receptor was derived from a woman between 65 and 79 years old in good health. This rearrangement joins TRBV20-1 to TRBJ1-4; unclear D gene. The CDR3 region has the DNA TGCAGTGCTGGAGATGAAAAACTGTTTTTT. Protein: CSAGDEKLFF.